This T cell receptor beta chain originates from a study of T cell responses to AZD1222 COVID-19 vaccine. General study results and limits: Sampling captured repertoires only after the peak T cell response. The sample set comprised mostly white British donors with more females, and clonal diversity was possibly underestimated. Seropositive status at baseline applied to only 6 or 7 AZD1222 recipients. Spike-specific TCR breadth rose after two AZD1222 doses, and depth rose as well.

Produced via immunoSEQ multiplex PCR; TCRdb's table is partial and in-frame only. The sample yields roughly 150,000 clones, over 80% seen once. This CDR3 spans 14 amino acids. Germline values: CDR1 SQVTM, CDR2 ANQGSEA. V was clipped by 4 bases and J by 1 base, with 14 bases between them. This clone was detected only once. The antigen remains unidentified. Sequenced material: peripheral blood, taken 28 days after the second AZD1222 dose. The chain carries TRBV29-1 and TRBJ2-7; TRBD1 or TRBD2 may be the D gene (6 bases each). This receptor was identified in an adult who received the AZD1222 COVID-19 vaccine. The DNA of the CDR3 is TGCAGCGTTGTTCCCGGGGGCGAGTCCTACGAGCAGTACTTC. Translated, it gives CSVVPGGESYEQYF.